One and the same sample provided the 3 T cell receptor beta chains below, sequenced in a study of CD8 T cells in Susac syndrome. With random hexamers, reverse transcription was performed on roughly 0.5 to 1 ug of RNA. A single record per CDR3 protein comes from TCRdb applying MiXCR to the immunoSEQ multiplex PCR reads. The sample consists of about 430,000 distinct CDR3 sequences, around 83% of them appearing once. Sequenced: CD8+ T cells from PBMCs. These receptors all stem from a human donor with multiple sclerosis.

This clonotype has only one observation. The CDR3 DNA is TGTGCCAGCAGCTTACACGACCAGGGGTATCACACTGAAGCTTTCTTT. It codes for CASSLHDQGYHTEAFF. The V call is TRBV14, the J call TRBJ1-1; D possibly corresponds to TRBD1 (6 bases). Per the germline V gene, CDR1 is SGHDN and CDR2 is FVKESK. The CDR3 totals 16 residues. Trimming left V 5 bases short and J 3 bases short, with 19 bases between.

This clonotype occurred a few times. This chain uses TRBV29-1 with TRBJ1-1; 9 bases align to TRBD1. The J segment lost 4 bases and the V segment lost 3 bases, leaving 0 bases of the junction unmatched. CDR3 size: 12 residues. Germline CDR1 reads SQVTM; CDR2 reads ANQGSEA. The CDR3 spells CSVETGGTEAFF. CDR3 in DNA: TGCAGCGTTGAGACAGGGGGCACTGAAGCTTTCTTT.

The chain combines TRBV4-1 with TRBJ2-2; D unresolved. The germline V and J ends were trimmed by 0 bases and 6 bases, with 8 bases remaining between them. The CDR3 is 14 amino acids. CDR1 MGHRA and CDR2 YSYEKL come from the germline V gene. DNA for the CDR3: TGCGCCAGCAGCCAAGATCGGAGTTCCGGGGAGCTGTTTTTT. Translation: CASSQDRSSGELFF.